This section outlines one TCR beta chain sequence together with its context. Its antigen is unknown. The input lacks base qualities; no much larger clone sits a single base away. The CDR3, from cysteine to phenylalanine, totals 17 residues. Only the CDR3 part of the read is kept: 51 bases, read in frame from the first base. From a lookup of the germline V gene, CDR1 and CDR2 are SGHTA and FQGTGA. Trimmed from V: 2 bases; trimmed from J: 4 bases; junction bases lacking a gene match: 11. The study profiled bulk TCR beta-chain repertoires in matched peripheral blood, tumor and adjacent normal breast tissue taken from approximately 15 patients with early-stage breast cancer. Before surgery, roughly 4.5-11 mL of whole blood was collected in EDTA tubes and processed within 2 hours. Peripheral blood mononuclear cells were isolated by Ficoll-Paque centrifugation in SepMate-50 tubes. PBMCs were cryopreserved in about 90% FBS with roughly 10% DMSO in aliquots of about 1.8 to 4.5 million cells and stored in liquid nitrogen. The Qiagen AllPrep DNA/RNA Mini kit was used to extract genomic DNA.

The sample comes from a study of early stage breast cancer tumors (dated by TCRdb to 2017 to 2019). As for the study more broadly: Of the approximately 15 invasive breast tumors, 12 to 13 were found to be estrogen receptor-positive, progesterone receptor-positive and HER2-negative. The average read coverage per sample was about 10-fold. Of the approximately 12 ER+/PR+/HER2- tumors, eight were classified as invasive ductal carcinomas and four as invasive lobular carcinomas. A total of around 2.7 million templates, representing 1,097,674 unique clonotypes, were detected across all samples. The investigation overall reported the following: Greater similarity was observed between blood and normal breast repertoires than between blood and tumor repertoires, and tumor was distinguished from normal in most of the 16 patients when each tissue was compared with blood. Enriched TCRB sequences shared across patients were found to be mostly commonly generated sequences that were unlikely to play an important role in the tumor microenvironment. Tumors showed about 2.3-fold higher T cell density and higher clonality than adjacent normal breast tissue. Bulk genomic DNA sequencing of unsorted cells missed chain pairing and functional markers such as CD4, CD8 and FOXP3. Because the cohort was small, a breakdown by tumor subtype could not be done.

Each sample was amplified as two independent genomic DNA replicates: approximately 0.5 ug for blood and roughly 1.4 ug for tumor or normal breast. TCRB sequencing of genomic DNA was carried out with the ImmunoSeq Intro kit according to the manufacturer's instructions. Multiplex PCR was run for 31 cycles using proprietary primers and spike-in control sequences for absolute quantification. Single-end 150-bp reads were used to sequence an 87-bp fragment covering the CDR3 and the flanking V and J genes. Each lane of an Illumina MiSeq running version 3.0 chemistry carried seven multiplexed samples, with two replicates apiece. The study's own analysis went as follows. Raw data were processed with the vendor's proprietary pipeline, and both replicates were merged into a single result per sample. To define clonotypes, the study grouped productive rearrangements that shared the V-gene family, CDR3 amino acid sequence and J-gene segment. Clonality was computed as 1 minus the normalized Shannon entropy (Pielou evenness) of TCRB abundances. T cell density was estimated by dividing total templates by the number of input cells inferred from the DNA input amount. Total repertoire diversity and clonality were estimated with Recon using default parameters. A clonotype was considered tumor-enriched if its abundance in tumor exceeded 0.1% and was at least 32-fold higher than its abundance in normal breast. TCRdb carries this immuneACCESS record with in-frame sequences only. Its versions omit some clonotypes, under half of them owing to an unresolved V gene in the studies checked, with the rest unexplained. V and J calls plus clone size are reproduced from that table; the DNA served to infer D and trimming. The sample contains 30,000 to 35,000 clones, roughly four fifths of them found a single time. The ten largest make up about 4.3% of the sample.

The rearranged chain carries TRBV7-3 and TRBJ2-7; 10 of the junction bases match TRBD2. The TCR was taken from a middle-aged person with breast cancer. Specimen: blood. In nucleotides, the sequence is TGTGCCAGCAGCTTAGGGGGAGGACTAGCGGAACTTTACGAGCAGTACTTC. Its protein reads: CASSLGGGLAELYEQYF.